The table lists the clone carrying this T cell receptor beta chain with a few counts. CD45RO-negative, CCR7-positively selected cells formed the naive CD8 fraction, excluding terminally differentiated effector memory CD45RA+ cells. Germline CDR1 and CDR2: MDHEN and SYDVKM. CDR3 length: 17 residues. With 5 bases removed from V and 0 bases from J, the gap between germline ends came to 19 bases. The data originate from a study of shared clonotypes between healthy human individuals. Repertoires were generated with immunoSEQ multiplex PCR, while TCRdb's copy carries only in-frame clones and drops some. The profile shows about 2 million clones, approximately 94% of them singletons.

Material: naive CD8+ T cells sorted from blood. The origin of this receptor is a man aged 18 to 35 in good health. The chain joins TRBV28 to TRBJ1-1; maybe TRBD1 (6 bases). The CDR3 spells CASSTRTVLRVNTEAFF. CDR3 DNA sequence: TGTGCCAGCAGTACTAGGACAGTTCTACGGGTGAACACTGAAGCTTTCTTT.